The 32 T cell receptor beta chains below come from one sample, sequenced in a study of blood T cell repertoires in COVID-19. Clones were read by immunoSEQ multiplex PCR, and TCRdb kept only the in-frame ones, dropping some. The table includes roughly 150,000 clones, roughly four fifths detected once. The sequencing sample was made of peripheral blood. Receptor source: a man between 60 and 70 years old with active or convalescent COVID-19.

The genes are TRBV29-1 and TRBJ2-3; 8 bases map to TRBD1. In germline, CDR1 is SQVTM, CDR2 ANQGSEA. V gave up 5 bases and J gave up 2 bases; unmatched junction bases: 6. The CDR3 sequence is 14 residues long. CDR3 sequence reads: CSVPGQGFTDTQYF. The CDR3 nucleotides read TGCAGCGTTCCAGGACAGGGTTTCACAGATACGCAGTATTTT.

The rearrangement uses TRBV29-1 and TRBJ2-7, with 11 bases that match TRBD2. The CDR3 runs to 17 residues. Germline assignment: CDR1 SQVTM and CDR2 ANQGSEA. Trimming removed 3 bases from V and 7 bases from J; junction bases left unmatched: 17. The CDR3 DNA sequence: TGCAGCGTTGAGGGGGGTGGTAGCGGGAGGGTAATGCGTGAGCAGTACTTC. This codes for CSVEGGGSGRVMREQYF.

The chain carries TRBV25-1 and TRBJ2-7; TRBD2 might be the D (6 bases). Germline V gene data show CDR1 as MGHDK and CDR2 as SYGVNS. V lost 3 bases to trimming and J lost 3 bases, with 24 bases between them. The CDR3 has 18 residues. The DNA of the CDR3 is TGTGCCAGCAGTGATTTGGTCTGTGCGGGGCCCCCTCTCTACGAGCAGTACTTC. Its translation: CASSDLVCAGPPLYEQYF.

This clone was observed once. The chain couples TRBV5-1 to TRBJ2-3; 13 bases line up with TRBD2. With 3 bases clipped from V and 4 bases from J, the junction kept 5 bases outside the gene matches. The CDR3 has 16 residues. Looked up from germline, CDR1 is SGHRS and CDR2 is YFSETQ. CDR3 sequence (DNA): TGCGCCAGCAGCTCCCGACTAGCGGGGGGCTCAGATACGCAGTATTTT. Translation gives CASSSRLAGGSDTQYF.

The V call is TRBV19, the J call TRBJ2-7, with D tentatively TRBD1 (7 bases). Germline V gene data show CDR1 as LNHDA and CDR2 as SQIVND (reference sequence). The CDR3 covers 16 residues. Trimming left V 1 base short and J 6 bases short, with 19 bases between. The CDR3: CASSIVPGGSPGEQYF. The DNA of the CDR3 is TGTGCCAGTAGTATAGTTCCAGGGGGGTCCCCCGGCGAGCAGTACTTC.

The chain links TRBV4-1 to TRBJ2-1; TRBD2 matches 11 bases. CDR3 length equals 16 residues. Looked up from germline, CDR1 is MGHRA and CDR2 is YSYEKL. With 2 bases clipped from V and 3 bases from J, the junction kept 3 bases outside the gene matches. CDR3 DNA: TGCGCCAGCAGCCAACCGGGACTAGCGGTCTACAATGAGCAGTTCTTC. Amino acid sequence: CASSQPGLAVYNEQFF.

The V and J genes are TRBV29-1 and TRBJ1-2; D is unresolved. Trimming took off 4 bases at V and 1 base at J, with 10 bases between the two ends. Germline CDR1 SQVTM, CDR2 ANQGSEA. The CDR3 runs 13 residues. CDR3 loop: CSVGGLNNYGYTF. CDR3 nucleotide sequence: TGCAGCGTTGGCGGGTTAAATAACTATGGCTACACCTTC.

The CDR3 loop is CASSLQQGASPLHF. DNA of the CDR3: TGTGCCAGCAGCTTGCAACAGGGAGCCTCACCCCTCCACTTT. The chain joins TRBV7-2 to TRBJ1-6, with D possibly matching TRBD1 (6 bases). The germline V gene encodes CDR1 SGHTA and CDR2 FQGNSA. V was clipped by 3 bases and J by 10 bases, with 13 bases between them. The CDR3 has 14 amino acids.

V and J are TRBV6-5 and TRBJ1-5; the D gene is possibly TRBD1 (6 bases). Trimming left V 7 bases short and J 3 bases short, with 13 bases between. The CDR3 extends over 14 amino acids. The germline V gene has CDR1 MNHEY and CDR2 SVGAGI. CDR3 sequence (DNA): TGTGCCAGCATAAAAGGGGACACCAATCAGCCCCAGCATTTT. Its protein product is CASIKGDTNQPQHF.

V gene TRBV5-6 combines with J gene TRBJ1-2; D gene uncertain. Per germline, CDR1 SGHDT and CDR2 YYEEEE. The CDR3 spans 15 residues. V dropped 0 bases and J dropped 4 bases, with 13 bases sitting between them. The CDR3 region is CASSLAPLLSYGYTF. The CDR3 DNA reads TGTGCCAGCAGCTTGGCACCGTTACTGAGCTATGGCTACACCTTC.

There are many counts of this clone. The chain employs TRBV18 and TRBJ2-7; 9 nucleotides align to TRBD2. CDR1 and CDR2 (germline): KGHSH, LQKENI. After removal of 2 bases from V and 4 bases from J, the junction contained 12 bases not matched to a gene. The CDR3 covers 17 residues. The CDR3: CASSPIAGASRTYEQYF. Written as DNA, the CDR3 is TGTGCCAGCTCACCAATAGCGGGAGCATCAAGAACTTACGAGCAGTACTTC.

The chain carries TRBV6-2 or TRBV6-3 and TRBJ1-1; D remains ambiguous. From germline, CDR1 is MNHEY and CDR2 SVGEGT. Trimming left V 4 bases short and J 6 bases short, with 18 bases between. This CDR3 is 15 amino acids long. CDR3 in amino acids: CASSFLGFQIPEAFF. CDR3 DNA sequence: TGTGCCAGCAGTTTTTTGGGCTTCCAGATCCCTGAAGCTTTCTTT.

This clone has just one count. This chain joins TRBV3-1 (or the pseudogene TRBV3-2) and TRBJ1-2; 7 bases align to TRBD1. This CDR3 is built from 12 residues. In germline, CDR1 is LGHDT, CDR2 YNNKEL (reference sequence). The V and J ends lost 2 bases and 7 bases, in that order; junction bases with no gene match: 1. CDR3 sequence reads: CASSQQGGGYTF. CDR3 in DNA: TGTGCCAGCAGCCAACAGGGGGGTGGCTACACCTTC.

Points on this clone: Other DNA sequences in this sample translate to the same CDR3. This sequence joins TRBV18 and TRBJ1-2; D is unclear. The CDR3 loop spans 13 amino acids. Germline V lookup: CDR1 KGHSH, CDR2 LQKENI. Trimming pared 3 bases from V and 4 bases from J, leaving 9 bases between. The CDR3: CASSPTAGYGYTF. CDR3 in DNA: TGTGCCAGCTCACCCACTGCGGGCTATGGCTACACCTTC.

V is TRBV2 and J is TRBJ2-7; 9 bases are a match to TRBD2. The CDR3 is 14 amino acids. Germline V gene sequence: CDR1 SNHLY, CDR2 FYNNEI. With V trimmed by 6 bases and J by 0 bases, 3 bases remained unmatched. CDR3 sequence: CASRSSGSSYEQYF. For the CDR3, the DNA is TGTGCCAGCAGGAGTAGCGGGAGCTCCTACGAGCAGTACTTC.

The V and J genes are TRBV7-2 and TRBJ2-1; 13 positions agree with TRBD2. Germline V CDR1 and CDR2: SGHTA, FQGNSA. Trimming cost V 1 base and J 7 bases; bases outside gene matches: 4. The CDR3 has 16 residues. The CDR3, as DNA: TGTGCCAGCAGCTTAGAAACTAGCGGGAGGGGGAATGAGCAGTTCTTC. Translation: CASSLETSGRGNEQFF.

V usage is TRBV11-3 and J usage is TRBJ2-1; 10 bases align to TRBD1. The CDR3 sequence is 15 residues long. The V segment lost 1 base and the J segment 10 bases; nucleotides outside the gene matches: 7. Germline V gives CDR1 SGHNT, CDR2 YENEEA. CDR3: CASSLARQGAQEQFF. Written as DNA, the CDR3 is TGTGCCAGCAGCTTAGCCAGACAGGGGGCACAGGAGCAGTTCTTC.

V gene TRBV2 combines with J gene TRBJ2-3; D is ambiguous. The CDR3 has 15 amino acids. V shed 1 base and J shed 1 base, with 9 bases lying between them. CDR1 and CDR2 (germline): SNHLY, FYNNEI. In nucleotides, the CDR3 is TGTGCCAGCAGTGAAGGAGCCTCTGGCACAGATACGCAGTATTTT. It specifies CASSEGASGTDTQYF.

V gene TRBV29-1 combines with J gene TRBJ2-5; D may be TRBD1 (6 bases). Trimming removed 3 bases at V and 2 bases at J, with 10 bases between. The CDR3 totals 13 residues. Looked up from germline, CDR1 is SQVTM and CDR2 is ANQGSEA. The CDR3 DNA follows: TGCAGCGTTGACAGGGGATGGCAAGAGACCCAGTACTTC. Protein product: CSVDRGWQETQYF.

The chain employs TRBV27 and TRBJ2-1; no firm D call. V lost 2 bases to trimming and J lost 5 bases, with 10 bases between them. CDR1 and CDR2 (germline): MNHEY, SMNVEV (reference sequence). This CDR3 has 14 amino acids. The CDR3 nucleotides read TGTGCCAGCAGTTTAGAACCCGGAGACAATGAGCAGTTCTTC. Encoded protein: CASSLEPGDNEQFF.

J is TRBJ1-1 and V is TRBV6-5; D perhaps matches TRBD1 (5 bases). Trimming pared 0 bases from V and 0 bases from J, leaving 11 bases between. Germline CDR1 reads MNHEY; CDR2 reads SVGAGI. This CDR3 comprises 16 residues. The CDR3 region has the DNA TGTGCCAGCAGTTACTCGACCGGGGGACTGAACACTGAAGCTTTCTTT. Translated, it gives CASSYSTGGLNTEAFF.

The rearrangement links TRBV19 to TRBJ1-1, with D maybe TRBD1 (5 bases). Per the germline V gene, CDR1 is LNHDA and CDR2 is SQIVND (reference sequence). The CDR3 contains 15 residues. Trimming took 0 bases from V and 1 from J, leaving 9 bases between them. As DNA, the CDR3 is TGTGCCAGTAGTATAGAGGGGCTTCGGAACACTGAAGCTTTCTTT. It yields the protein CASSIEGLRNTEAFF.

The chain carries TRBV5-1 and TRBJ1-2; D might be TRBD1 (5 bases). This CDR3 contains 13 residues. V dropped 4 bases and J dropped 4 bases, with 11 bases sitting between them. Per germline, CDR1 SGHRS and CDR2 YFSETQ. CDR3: CASSPRDFYGYTF. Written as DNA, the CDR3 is TGCGCCAGCAGCCCCAGGGACTTCTATGGCTACACCTTC. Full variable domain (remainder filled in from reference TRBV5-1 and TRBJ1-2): KAGVTQTPRYLIKTRGQQVTLSCSPISGHRSVSWYQQTPGQGLQFLFEYFSETQRNKGNFPGRFSGRQFSNSRSEMNVSTLELGDSALYLCASSPRDFYGYTFGSGTRLTVV.

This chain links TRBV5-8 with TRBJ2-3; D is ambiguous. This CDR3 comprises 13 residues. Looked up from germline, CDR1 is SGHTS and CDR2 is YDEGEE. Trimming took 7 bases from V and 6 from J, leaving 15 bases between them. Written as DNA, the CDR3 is TGTGCCAGCCCGTCTCGCGCGTTGGATACGCAGTATTTT. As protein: CASPSRALDTQYF.

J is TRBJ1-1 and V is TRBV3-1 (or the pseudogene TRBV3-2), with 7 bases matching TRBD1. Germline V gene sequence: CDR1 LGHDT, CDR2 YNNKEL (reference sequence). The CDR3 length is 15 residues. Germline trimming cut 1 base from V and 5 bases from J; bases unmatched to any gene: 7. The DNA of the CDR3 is TGTGCCAGCAGCCAAGGTTCCAAGGGGGCGACTGAAGCTTTCTTT. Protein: CASSQGSKGATEAFF.

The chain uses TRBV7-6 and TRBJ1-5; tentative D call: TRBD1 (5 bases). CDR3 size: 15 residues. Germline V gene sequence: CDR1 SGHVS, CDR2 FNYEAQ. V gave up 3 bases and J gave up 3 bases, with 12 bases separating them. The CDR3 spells CASSLAAGSNQPQHF. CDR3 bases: TGTGCCAGCAGCTTGGCAGCAGGGTCCAATCAGCCCCAGCATTTT.

The CDR3 reads CASSLAPATNEKLFF. CDR3 in DNA: TGTGCCAGCAGCTTAGCTCCCGCAACTAATGAAAAACTGTTTTTT. This chain links TRBV7-9 with TRBJ1-4; no clear D gene. CDR1 is SEHNR, CDR2 FQNEAQ, per germline (reference sequence). The CDR3 consists of 15 residues. Trimming pared 0 bases from V and 0 bases from J, leaving 5 bases between.

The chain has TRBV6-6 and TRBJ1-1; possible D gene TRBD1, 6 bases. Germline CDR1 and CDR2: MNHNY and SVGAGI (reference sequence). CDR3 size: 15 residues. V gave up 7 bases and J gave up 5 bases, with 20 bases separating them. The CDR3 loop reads CASTKPPVGATEAFF. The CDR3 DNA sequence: TGTGCCAGCACTAAACCCCCGGTGGGGGCTACTGAAGCTTTCTTT.

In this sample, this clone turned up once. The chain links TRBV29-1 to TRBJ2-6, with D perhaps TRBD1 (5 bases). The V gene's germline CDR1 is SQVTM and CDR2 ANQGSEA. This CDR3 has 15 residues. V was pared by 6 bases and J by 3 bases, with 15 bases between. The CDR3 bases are TGCAGCGTCCAGGGTACCAAGGTTGGGGCCAACGTCCTGACTTTC. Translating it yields CSVQGTKVGANVLTF.

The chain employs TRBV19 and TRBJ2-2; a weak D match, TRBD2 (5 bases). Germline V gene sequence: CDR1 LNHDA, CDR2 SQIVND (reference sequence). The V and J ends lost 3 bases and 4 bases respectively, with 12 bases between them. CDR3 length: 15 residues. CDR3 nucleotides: TGTGCCAGTAGTATCCACGGAGGTTTCACCGGGGAGCTGTTTTTT. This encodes CASSIHGGFTGELFF.

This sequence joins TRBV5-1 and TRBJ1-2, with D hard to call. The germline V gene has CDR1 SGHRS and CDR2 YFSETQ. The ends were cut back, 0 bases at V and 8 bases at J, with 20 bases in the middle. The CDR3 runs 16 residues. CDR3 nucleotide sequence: TGCGCCAGCAGCTTGGGCGGGCGGGGTCAAGGTGAAGGCTACACCTTC. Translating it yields CASSLGGRGQGEGYTF.

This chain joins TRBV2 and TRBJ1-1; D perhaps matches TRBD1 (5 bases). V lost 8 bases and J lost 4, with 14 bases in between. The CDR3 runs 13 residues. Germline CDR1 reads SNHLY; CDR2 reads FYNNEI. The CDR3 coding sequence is TGTGCCAGCGGGGGGGGAGGCGGCACTGAAGCTTTCTTT. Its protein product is CASGGGGGTEAFF.